The rows below give T cell receptor beta chains drawn from one sample of a study of neurological immune-mediated disorders. TCRdb reanalysed the 5' RACE reads using MiXCR and keeps one entry per CDR3 protein. Of about 51,000 distinct CDR3 sequences in the sample, around 16% were seen once. What was sequenced was PBMCs. The receptors shown here come from a man in his 60s in good health. Both conserved end residues are part of each CDR3. Each record gives: V gene, J gene, clone size, D gene, CDR3 protein, CDR3 DNA. D genes are given only for firm matches. Expanded clones are given a class, and other clones once, few, many or no size at all.

TRBV5-1	TRBJ2-3	many	-	CASRLGLDTDTQYF	TGCGCCAGCAGACTAGGACTCGACACAGATACGCAGTATTTT
TRBV5-1	TRBJ2-5	many	TRBD2	CASSLRLAETQETQYF	TGCGCCAGCAGCTTAAGACTAGCGGAGACCCAAGAGACCCAGTACTTC
TRBV20-1	TRBJ1-5	many	-	CSARDDFVSNQPQHF	TGCAGTGCTAGAGACGACTTTGTTAGCAATCAGCCCCAGCATTTT
TRBV12-3/TRBV12-4	TRBJ1-1	many	TRBD1	CASIKDRDMNTEAFF	TGTGCCAGCATCAAGGACAGGGACATGAACACTGAAGCTTTCTTT
TRBV7-6	TRBJ1-1	many	-	CASSSGFMNTEAFF	TGTGCCAGCAGCTCAGGGTTCATGAACACTGAAGCTTTCTTT
TRBV19	TRBJ1-5	few	-	CASSMSTSAQPQHF	TGTGCCAGTAGTATGTCGACCTCGGCTCAGCCCCAGCATTTT
TRBV6-5	TRBJ2-1	many	-	CASRLPGPLAEQFF	TGTGCCAGCAGGCTACCGGGGCCTTTGGCTGAGCAGTTCTTC
TRBV6-2/TRBV6-3	TRBJ2-1	many	TRBD1	CASSPGTGGLNEQFF	TGTGCCAGCAGTCCTGGTACAGGGGGCCTCAATGAGCAGTTCTTC
TRBV5-6	TRBJ2-7	-	-	CASMSLLGPGYEQYF	TGTGCCAGCATGTCCCTTTTGGGTCCAGGGTACGAGCAGTACTTC
TRBV5-1	TRBJ2-3	-	TRBD2	CASSGGGKVPDTQYF	TGCGCCAGCAGCGGCGGGGGGAAGGTCCCCGATACGCAGTATTTT
TRBV6-2/TRBV6-3	TRBJ2-1	-	-	CASSYPDVEQFF	TGTGCCAGCAGTTACCCTGACGTTGAGCAGTTCTTC
TRBV15	TRBJ2-3	-	TRBD1	CATSGALTGASADTQYF	TGTGCCACCAGCGGCGCCCTGACAGGGGCGAGCGCAGATACGCAGTATTTT
TRBV5-1	TRBJ2-7	-	TRBD2	CASSYGTSGSRSYEQYF	TGCGCCAGCAGCTACGGGACTAGCGGGAGTAGGTCCTACGAGCAGTACTTC
TRBV5-1	TRBJ2-2	many	-	CASSPLQGTFLGELFF	TGCGCCAGCAGCCCCTTACAGGGCACATTTCTCGGGGAGCTGTTTTTT
TRBV28	TRBJ2-7	many	-	CASTPGALYEQYF	TGTGCCAGCACCCCCGGGGCTTTATACGAGCAGTACTTC
TRBV7-2	TRBJ2-7	many	-	CASSLPVGGSEQYF	TGTGCCAGCAGCTTACCAGTTGGGGGTAGCGAGCAGTACTTC
TRBV20-1	TRBJ2-1	-	-	CSARGQGGGYNEQFF	TGCAGTGCTAGAGGGCAGGGGGGAGGGTACAATGAGCAGTTCTTC
TRBV28	TRBJ2-5	many	TRBD2	CASSLPGLAIMQTQYF	TGTGCCAGCAGTTTACCGGGACTAGCGATCATGCAGACCCAGTACTTC
TRBV5-1	TRBJ2-3	few	TRBD2	CASSPQGAGDGVDTQYF	TGCGCCAGCAGCCCCCAGGGAGCGGGAGATGGGGTAGATACCCAGTATTTT
TRBV2	TRBJ2-2	many	TRBD2	CASRGLAGVSGELFF	TGTGCCAGTAGAGGGCTAGCGGGAGTGTCCGGGGAGCTGTTTTTT
TRBV7-3	TRBJ2-1	many	-	CASSLTLGEGEQFF	TGTGCCAGCAGCTTAACCCTTGGGGAAGGTGAGCAGTTCTTC
TRBV28	TRBJ2-7	many	TRBD2	CASSSGTSGRSDEQYF	TGTGCCAGCAGTTCAGGGACTAGCGGGAGGTCCGACGAGCAGTACTTC
TRBV5-1	TRBJ1-1	many	-	CASSLVWVNTEAFF	TGCGCCAGCAGCCTGGTTTGGGTGAACACTGAAGCTTTCTTT
TRBV5-1	TRBJ2-1	many	TRBD2	CASSPPLAGGYNEQFF	TGCGCCAGCAGCCCACCCCTAGCGGGAGGGTACAATGAGCAGTTCTTC
TRBV9	TRBJ1-5	-	-	CASSRGSNQPQHF	TGTGCCAGCAGCCGAGGAAGCAATCAGCCCCAGCATTTT
TRBV15	TRBJ2-1	-	-	CATSRDLSTGNEQFF	TGTGCCACCAGCAGAGATTTAAGCACGGGCAATGAGCAGTTCTTC
TRBV7-3	TRBJ1-1	many	-	CASSLLGGRVNTEAFF	TGTGCCAGCAGCCTCCTGGGGGGGAGGGTGAACACTGAAGCTTTCTTT
TRBV28	TRBJ2-5	-	TRBD1	CASTQGVQETQYF	TGTGCCAGCACCCAGGGGGTACAAGAGACACAGTACTTC
TRBV2	TRBJ2-1	many	-	CASSEAAWNSFF	TGTGCCAGCAGTGAAGCGGCCTGGAATTCGTTCTTC